The 13 T cell receptor beta chains reported below all come from one sample, sequenced in a study of CXCR3-negative and CXCR3-positive naive CD8 T cells. Notes on the study in general: Against CXCR3-negative naive cells, CXCR3-positive naive cells showed more hydrophobic TRB CDR3s.

cDNA libraries for TRB were generated by 5' RACE incorporating UMI labels. TCRdb reworked the 5' RACE reads into one entry per CDR3 protein, no DNA. Listed are more than 80,000 distinct CDR3 sequences; less than 0.85% falls within the top ten. No cognate antigen is known for these TCRs. The sequencing sample was made of naive CXCR3+ CD8+ T cells from blood. The sample's subset: CD45RO-CCR7+CD27+CD95- naive CD8+ T cells expressing CXCR3 (TNR3+). Receptors originate from a human donor in good health. Some clones in this sample may be carry-over from other donors' samples.

The gene calls are TRBV28 and TRBJ2-3; there is no DNA to check the TCRdb D call of TRBD2. Per the germline V gene, CDR1 is MDHEN and CDR2 is SYDVKM. The CDR3 loop spans 17 amino acids. The CDR3 sequence: CASSFSLSGGPTDTQYF.

The chain links TRBV12-3 or TRBV12-4 to TRBJ2-7. This CDR3 has 12 amino acids. The CDR3 spells CASSLVDYEQYF.

The chain combines TRBV5-1 with TRBJ2-7; the TCRdb call, TRBD2, lacks DNA for checking. The germline V gene encodes CDR1 SGHRS and CDR2 YFSETQ. The CDR3 length is 13 residues. CDR3 sequence: CASSLQSTYEQYF.

J is TRBJ2-1 and V is TRBV7-9. Germline CDR1 is SEHNR and CDR2 is FQNEAQ (reference sequence). This CDR3 comprises 11 residues. The CDR3 loop is CASSLAAVRIF.

Here the CDR3 reads CASSMEASVDYEQYF. The chain links TRBV19 to TRBJ2-7; absent DNA, TCRdb's TRBD2 call cannot be checked. Looked up from germline, CDR1 is LNHDA and CDR2 is SQIVND (reference sequence). The CDR3 consists of 15 residues.

The chain recombines TRBV13 with TRBJ2-1; TCRdb's D call, TRBD1, is unchecked because there is no DNA. This CDR3 contains 16 residues. Germline CDR1 PRHDT, CDR2 FYEKMQ (reference sequence). CDR3 sequence reads: CASSPTGAPLPNEQFF. Combining the CDR3 with reference TRBV13 and TRBJ2-1 gives the whole variable domain AAGVIQSPRHLIKEKRETATLKCYPIPRHDTVYWYQQGPGQDPQFLISFYEKMQSDKGSIPDRFSAQQFSDYHSELNMSSLELGDSALYFCASSPTGAPLPNEQFFGPGTRLTVL.

V gene TRBV20-1 combines with J gene TRBJ2-1; TCRdb names TRBD2, which stays unverified in the absence of DNA. Germline CDR1 DFQATT, CDR2 SNEGSKA (reference sequence). CDR3 size: 16 residues. CDR3 region: CSLLSLEGPAYNEQFF.

The chain joins TRBV10-1 to TRBJ2-2. CDR3 length: 15 amino acids. Germline assignment: CDR1 WNHNN and CDR2 SYGVQD (reference sequence). The CDR3 spells CASKHSRAYTGELFF.

The chain links TRBV29-1 to TRBJ2-1; lacking DNA, the TRBD2 call made by TCRdb goes unchecked. Germline V gene sequence: CDR1 SQVTM, CDR2 ANQGSEA. The CDR3 has 14 residues. CDR3 amino acids: CSVVGLGLYNEQFF.

This chain uses TRBV7-9 with TRBJ1-6; TCRdb calls TRBD1, which cannot be checked without DNA. Germline loops: CDR1 SEHNR, CDR2 FQNEAQ (reference sequence). The CDR3 covers 14 residues. The CDR3: CASSETGGMSPLHF.

This chain joins TRBV6-2 or TRBV6-3 and TRBJ2-7; TCRdb reports TRBD2, a call that lacks DNA to check it against. Per the germline V gene, CDR1 is MNHEY and CDR2 is SVGEGT. The CDR3 is 16 residues long. The CDR3 here is CASSFHTGTGSYEQYF.

The chain carries TRBV29-1 and TRBJ1-2; TCRdb calls TRBD1, which cannot be checked without DNA. The germline CDR1 and CDR2 sequences are SQVTM and ANQGSEA. CDR3 length: 14 amino acids. The CDR3 sequence is CSVVMGQGTYGYTF.

The rearrangement links TRBV27 to TRBJ1-1; the D call of TRBD1 rests on TCRdb alone, since no DNA is present to check it. This CDR3 comprises 16 residues. Germline CDR1 and CDR2: MNHEY and SMNVEV (reference sequence). CDR3 sequence reads: CASRLSGTARATEAFF.